This passage covers 27 T cell receptor beta chains from one sample sequenced in a study of blood T cells in healthy people across ages. A sample-barcoded 5' primer and a J-beta primer mix were used in a second PCR of roughly 7 to 11 cycles. TCRdb itself ran the 5' RACE reads through MiXCR, one entry per CDR3 protein. The repertoire holds some 1.5 million distinct CDR3 sequences, roughly 30% seen once, with about 8% in the top ten. Sequencing was carried out using blood. These receptors all come from a woman in her 30s in good health.

In this sample, this clonotype turned up a few times. This chain joins TRBV2 and TRBJ1-3; D unresolved. Deletions cut 6 bases from V and 0 bases from J, with 12 bases between. The germline gives CDR1 SNHLY, CDR2 FYNNEI. The CDR3 runs to 15 residues. In nucleotides, the CDR3 is TGTGCCAGCAGGCCCGGACGGAGCTCTGGAAACACCATATATTTT. Translating gives CASRPGRSSGNTIYF.

This clonotype has just a few counts. The chain joins TRBV5-6 to TRBJ1-1, with D perhaps matching TRBD1 (5 bases). V gave up 6 bases and J gave up 10 bases, with 16 bases separating them. Germline V gene sequence: CDR1 SGHDT, CDR2 YYEEEE. There are 12 residues in the CDR3. CDR3 amino acids: CASTQGPALAFF. The CDR3 bases are TGTGCCAGCACGCAGGGACCTGCACTAGCTTTCTTT. Full variable domain (rest looked up from reference TRBV5-6 and TRBJ1-1): DAGVTQSPTHLIKTRGQQVTLRCSPKSGHDTVSWYQQALGQGPQFIFQYYEEEERQRGNFPDRFSGHQFPNYSSELNVNALLLGDSALYLCASTQGPALAFFGQGTRLTVV.

The chain carries TRBV7-2 and TRBJ2-4, with D uncertain. The CDR3 covers 13 residues. V lost 1 base and J lost 13, with 14 bases in between. CDR1 is SGHTA, CDR2 FQGNSA, per germline. The CDR3 here is CASSLGLQEAQYF. CDR3 DNA sequence: TGTGCCAGCAGCTTAGGTCTTCAAGAGGCCCAGTACTTC.

At least ten counts were recorded for this clonotype. The rearrangement uses TRBV28 and TRBJ2-7, with TRBD2 matching over 10 bases. The junction had 8 bases not matched to a gene; V was cut back by 5 bases and J by 1 base. Looked up from germline, CDR1 is MDHEN and CDR2 is SYDVKM. This CDR3 is built from 16 residues. Here the CDR3 DNA reads TGTGCCAGCAGTACGACCGGGACTAGCGTATCCTACGAGCAGTACTTC. As protein: CASSTTGTSVSYEQYF.

The chain employs TRBV28 and TRBJ2-7, with 9 bases that match TRBD1. Germline V gives CDR1 MDHEN, CDR2 SYDVKM. With V trimmed by 8 bases and J by 6 bases, 5 bases remained unmatched. The CDR3 length is 12 residues. In DNA form, the CDR3 reads TGTGCCAGCTGGGACAGGGTCTGCGAGCAGTACTTC. Its translation: CASWDRVCEQYF.

As to this clonotype: Being one base from a much bigger clone, this may be a read error. The chain carries TRBV29-1 and TRBJ2-3, with TRBD2 as a possible D gene (5 bases). Trimming shortened V by 3 bases and J by 8 bases, and 15 bases separated the two germline ends. This CDR3 has 13 amino acids. The V gene's germline CDR1 is SQVTM and CDR2 ANQGSEA. In DNA form, the CDR3 reads TGCAGCGTTGATTCCGCGGGTGGTGGTACGCAGTATTTT. It specifies CSVDSAGGGTQYF.

This clonotype was found a few times. The gene calls are TRBV12-3 or TRBV12-4 and TRBJ1-6; D gene ambiguous. The CDR3 runs 15 residues. V shed 2 bases and J shed 6 bases, with 11 bases lying between them. CDR3 in amino acids: CASSLMDAANSPLHF. In DNA, the CDR3 is TGTGCCAGCAGTTTAATGGACGCCGCTAATTCACCCCTCCACTTT.

CDR3 coding DNA: TGTGCCAGTAGTAGCGGGACCACGGGGGAGCGCGAGCAGTACTTC. The encoded protein is CASSSGTTGEREQYF. The chain couples TRBV19 to TRBJ2-7; weak D call: TRBD2 (6 bases). The germline V gene encodes CDR1 LNHDA and CDR2 SQIVND (reference sequence). V was cut by 4 bases and J by 6 bases, with 19 bases left in between. The length of the CDR3 is 15 residues. Together with reference TRBV19 and TRBJ2-7, the CDR3 gives the full variable domain: DGGITQSPKYLFRKEGQNVTLSCEQNLNHDAMYWYRQDPGQGLRLIYYSQIVNDFQKGDIAEGYSVSREKKESFPLTVTSAQKNPTAFYLCASSSGTTGEREQYFGPGTRLTVT.

This chain uses TRBV5-1 with TRBJ2-5; TRBD2 is a possible D gene (6 bases). V dropped 0 bases and J dropped 2 bases, with 17 bases sitting between them. The CDR3 has 17 amino acids. Germline V gives CDR1 SGHRS, CDR2 YFSETQ. In nucleotides, the CDR3 is TGCGCCAGCAGCTTGGTCGGGGGAATGAGGCTTCAAGAGACCCAGTACTTC. Amino acid sequence: CASSLVGGMRLQETQYF.

The chain carries TRBV20-1 and TRBJ1-1; 7 bases agree with TRBD1. Losses at the gene ends were 6 bases for V and 0 bases for J; bases not matched to a gene: 10. The CDR3 sequence is 15 residues long. The germline CDR1 and CDR2 sequences are DFQATT and SNEGSKA (reference sequence). The DNA of the CDR3 is TGCAGTGCCAGCGGGGGGACAGCCATGAACACTGAAGCTTTCTTT. Translating gives CSASGGTAMNTEAFF.

This clonotype came up once. This chain's CDR3 is CASSTGTSKTETQYF. The CDR3 coding sequence is TGCGCCAGCAGCACCGGGACTAGCAAAACAGAGACCCAGTACTTC. The genes are TRBV5-1 and TRBJ2-5; 9 bases fit TRBD2. CDR3 length equals 15 residues. V dropped 4 bases and J dropped 4; count of bases not matched to a gene: 8. Germline-derived CDR1 and CDR2 are SGHRS and YFSETQ.

The V call is TRBV28, the J call TRBJ2-4, with 9 bases aligning to TRBD2. Germline-derived CDR1 and CDR2 are MDHEN and SYDVKM. The CDR3 is 15 residues long. V dropped 11 bases and J dropped 8; count of bases not matched to a gene: 16. The CDR3 spells CARSPGGGAPYIQYF. In nucleotides, the CDR3 is TGTGCCCGCTCACCAGGCGGGGGGGCCCCGTACATTCAGTACTTC.

Concerning this clonotype: A single base separates this from a much larger clone, so it may be a read error. J is TRBJ2-5 and V is TRBV5-5; D perhaps matches TRBD1 (5 bases). Deletions cut 3 bases from V and 1 base from J, with 13 bases between. The CDR3 loop spans 15 amino acids. Germline values: CDR1 SGHKS, CDR2 YYEKEE (reference sequence). The CDR3 nucleotides read TGTGCCAGCAGCTCGCAGGGCGGCGGCCAAGAGACCCAGTACTTC. It is translated as CASSSQGGGQETQYF.

This rearrangement joins TRBV12-3 or TRBV12-4 to TRBJ1-2, with a tentative D call TRBD1 (5 bases). The CDR3 loop spans 14 amino acids. Trimming took 7 bases from V and 4 from J, leaving 16 bases between them. CDR3 sequence: CASTLGVRGYGYTF. The CDR3 coding sequence is TGTGCCAGCACCTTGGGGGTCCGAGGCTATGGCTACACCTTC.

This clonotype was seen repeatedly, ten times or more. The chain carries TRBV12-3 or TRBV12-4 and TRBJ2-1, with 7 bases fitting TRBD2. After removal of 6 bases from V and 2 bases from J, the junction contained 4 bases not matched to a gene. There are 14 residues in the CDR3. CDR3 coding DNA: TGTGCCAGCAGCTACGGACTAGCCTACAATGAGCAGTTCTTC. Translation: CASSYGLAYNEQFF.

As concerns this clonotype: Because the CDR3's place on the DNA is in doubt, the DNA is left out and the CDR3 is given as listed by TCRdb. This rearrangement joins TRBV12-3 or TRBV12-4 to TRBJ2-7; the D call in the table, TRBD1, was not verified against the DNA. The length of the CDR3 is 14 amino acids, counting both ends. The CDR3 protein is CASSWGQGAYERYF.

This clonotype was seen ten or more times. The chain has TRBV12-3 or TRBV12-4 and TRBJ2-7, with D perhaps matching TRBD1 or TRBD2 (5 bases each). CDR3 length: 14 amino acids. V lost 6 bases and J 0 bases, leaving 12 bases between the germline ends. The CDR3 spells CASSGRDRSYEQYF. The CDR3 nucleotides are TGTGCCAGCAGCGGACGGGACCGCTCCTACGAGCAGTACTTC.

This clonotype was observed at least ten times. The CDR3 region is CAIRAGTPLSEQYF. The CDR3 DNA sequence: TGTGCCATCAGGGCCGGGACGCCACTCTCCGAGCAGTACTTC. This chain uses TRBV10-3 with TRBJ2-7; D might be TRBD1 or TRBD2, each matching 5 bases. The CDR3 is 14 residues long. The V and J ends lost 6 bases and 6 bases respectively, with 18 bases between them. Per germline, CDR1 ENHRY and CDR2 SYGVKD.

This clonotype was picked up a small number of times. The chain joins TRBV28 to TRBJ2-1, with 9 bases aligning to TRBD1. V was pared by 7 bases and J by 5 bases, with 18 bases of the junction left unmatched. The CDR3 length is 18 residues. The V gene's germline CDR1 is MDHEN and CDR2 SYDVKM. This chain's CDR3 is CASTREPSGTGWNNEQFF. The CDR3 DNA follows: TGTGCCAGCACCAGGGAACCCTCAGGGACAGGGTGGAACAATGAGCAGTTCTTC.

As for this clonotype: This may stem from a read error, because a much larger clone lies one nucleotide away. The rearrangement joins TRBV10-3 to TRBJ2-5, with a possible D match to TRBD1 (5 bases). V gave up 2 bases and J gave up 11 bases, with 18 bases separating them. CDR3 length equals 14 residues. Germline CDR1 ENHRY, CDR2 SYGVKD. CDR3 nucleotide sequence: TGTGCCATCAGTGAGGGCAGGGCCCCCTACGGGCAGTACTTC. Amino acid sequence: CAISEGRAPYGQYF.

This clonotype was picked up many times. The rearrangement links TRBV7-9 to TRBJ2-7; D possibly corresponds to TRBD1 (5 bases). V lost 3 bases and J 6 bases, leaving 18 bases between the germline ends. Germline V gene data show CDR1 as SEHNR and CDR2 as FQNEAQ (reference sequence). This CDR3 is built from 15 residues. The chain's CDR3 is CASSFGQGRVTEQYF. CDR3 bases: TGTGCCAGCAGCTTTGGGCAGGGAAGGGTAACCGAGCAGTACTTC.

This clonotype occurred a few times. A read error may be the cause here, since a much bigger clone is one base away. The rearrangement uses TRBV5-5 and TRBJ2-5, with TRBD2 matching 10 bases. The CDR3 length is 19 residues. Germline CDR1 reads SGHKS; CDR2 reads YYEKEE (reference sequence). The CDR3 is CASSPRTSGGLAYQGTQYF. Written as DNA, the CDR3 is TGTGCCAGCAGCCCTCGGACTAGCGGTGGGTTGGCCTACCAAGGGACCCAGTACTTC.

On this clonotype: A clone one base away is much larger, so this may be a read error. The rearrangement uses TRBV20-1 and TRBJ2-1, with TRBD2 matching over 10 bases. The CDR3 is made up of 15 amino acids. Germline V gene sequence: CDR1 DFQATT, CDR2 SNEGSKA (reference sequence). The CDR3 reads CGASRSGRASNEQFF. The CDR3 nucleotides are TGCGGTGCTAGCCGGAGCGGGAGGGCATCCAATGAGCAGTTCTTC.

The sample holds a few counts of this clonotype. An end of the junction does not agree with germline; a read error may underlie this. The chain couples TRBV7-2 to TRBJ1-1, with TRBD1 matching 9 bases. Germline V gene sequence: CDR1 SGHTA, CDR2 FQGNSA. CDR3 length equals 13 residues. CDR3: CAISNRGLTEAFF. For the CDR3, the DNA is TGTGCCATCAGCAACAGGGGGCTGACTGAAGCTTTCTTT.

There are a few counts of this clonotype. The gene calls are TRBV9 and TRBJ2-6; D is possibly TRBD2 (5 bases). This CDR3 comprises 15 residues. V was trimmed by 3 bases and J by 1 base, leaving 8 bases between them. The germline V gene encodes CDR1 SGDLS and CDR2 YYNGEE. The CDR3 bases are TGTGCCAGCAGCGGTCGGGGTTCTGGGGCCAACGTCCTGACTTTC. Protein: CASSGRGSGANVLTF.

This sequence joins TRBV7-9 and TRBJ1-1; D ambiguous. CDR1 SEHNR and CDR2 FQNEAQ come from the germline V gene (reference sequence). CDR3 length: 12 residues. Trimming removed 1 base at V and 11 bases at J, with 11 bases between. CDR3 in amino acids: CASSLGGVYAFF. CDR3 DNA sequence: TGTGCCAGCAGCTTAGGAGGAGTTTATGCTTTCTTT.

This clonotype came up many times. The chain links TRBV20-1 to TRBJ2-5; weak D call: TRBD1 (6 bases). The length of the CDR3 is 16 residues. With 3 bases removed from V and 2 bases from J, the gap between germline ends came to 19 bases. Germline CDR1 DFQATT, CDR2 SNEGSKA (reference sequence). CDR3 nucleotides: TGCAGTGCTAGCCCTAAGTCCCGGACAGCTCAAGAGACCCAGTACTTC. It specifies CSASPKSRTAQETQYF.